These T cell receptor beta chains were read from a single sample in a study of blood T cell repertoires in COVID-19. Assay used: immunoSEQ multiplex PCR; TCRdb lists only in-frame clones, some missing. The sample lists around 99,000 clones; over 70% were seen once. The sample consisted of peripheral blood. The receptors here all came from a man in his fifties who had recovered from COVID-19. Each CDR3 is given with its conserved first and last residue. The D gene is left open where the match is weak. Some rows have no size entry. The others give once, few or many, or a class for an expanded clone.

>TRBJ1-1|16|TRBV6-5|once|-
CASSFTGSSMNTEAFF
TGTGCCAGCAGTTTCACAGGGTCAAGCATGAACACTGAAGCTTTCTTT
>TRBJ1-2|14|TRBV5-6|-|TRBD1
CASSPDRVVLSYTF
TGTGCCAGCAGCCCTGACAGGGTAGTATTGAGCTACACCTTC
>TRBJ2-3|11|TRBV24-1|once|-
CATSGPDTQYF
TGTGCCACCAGTGGGCCAGATACGCAGTATTTT
>TRBJ2-1|11|TRBV2|-|-
CASSLIQEQFF
TGTGCCAGCAGTTTAATACAGGAGCAGTTCTTC
>TRBJ1-1|13|TRBV12-3/TRBV12-4|-|TRBD1
CASSISGQGAAFF
TGTGCCAGCAGTATCTCCGGACAGGGGGCAGCTTTCTTT
>TRBJ2-1|13|TRBV7-9|-|-
CASSLQANNEQFF
TGTGCCAGCAGCTTACAGGCTAACAATGAGCAGTTCTTC
>TRBJ2-5|13|TRBV2|-|TRBD1
CASRKTGTETQYF
TGTGCCAGCAGGAAGACAGGGACAGAGACCCAGTACTTC
>TRBJ2-1|14|TRBV24-1|-|-
CATSDFPRANEQFF
TGTGCCACCAGTGATTTCCCCAGGGCCAATGAGCAGTTCTTC
>TRBJ2-7|14|TRBV4-3|-|TRBD2
CASSQEASGSEQYF
TGCGCCAGCAGCCAAGAGGCTAGCGGGAGCGAGCAGTACTTC
>TRBJ2-7|14|TRBV30|-|-
CAWTHDRKPYEQYF
TGTGCCTGGACTCACGACAGGAAACCTTACGAGCAGTACTTC
>TRBJ2-7|15|TRBV5-5|-|TRBD2
CASSISLAVIYEQYF
TGTGCCAGCAGCATTTCGCTAGCGGTTATATACGAGCAGTACTTC
>TRBJ2-3|14|TRBV11-3|-|-
CASSLSFQTGTQYF
TGTGCCAGCAGCTTAAGTTTTCAGACTGGTACGCAGTATTTT
>TRBJ2-2|15|TRBV30|-|-
CAWRPGGLITGELFF
TGTGCCTGGAGACCAGGGGGACTGATCACCGGGGAGCTGTTTTTT
>TRBJ2-5|17|TRBV4-2|-|TRBD2
CASSRGTSASWGETQYF
TGTGCCAGCAGCCGCGGGACTAGCGCTTCCTGGGGAGAGACCCAGTACTTC
>TRBJ1-6|15|TRBV4-2|-|TRBD1
CASSQEGTGYSPLHF
TGTGCCAGCAGCCAAGAAGGGACAGGATATTCACCCCTCCACTTT
>TRBJ1-2|16|TRBV7-9|-|-
CASNRWGVEANYGYTF
TGTGCCAGCAACCGGTGGGGCGTTGAAGCTAACTATGGCTACACCTTC
>TRBJ1-5|15|TRBV7-2|-|-
CASSLGPERYQPQHF
TGTGCCAGCAGTTTGGGGCCAGAGCGATACCAGCCCCAGCATTTT
>TRBJ2-4|18|TRBV18|-|-
CASSPPRGLDIAKNIQYF
TGTGCCAGCTCACCACCGCGGGGGCTCGATATAGCCAAAAACATTCAGTACTTC
>TRBJ1-6|14|TRBV18|-|TRBD1
CASSTGQLNSPLHF
TGTGCCAGCTCAACGGGACAGCTTAATTCACCCCTCCACTTT
>TRBJ1-2|16|TRBV10-3|-|-
CAIRTGGADFNYGYTF
TGTGCCATCAGAACTGGGGGCGCAGATTTTAACTATGGCTACACCTTC
>TRBJ2-2|13|TRBV2|-|TRBD1
CASMTGDTGELFF
TGTGCCAGCATGACAGGGGACACCGGGGAGCTGTTTTTT
>TRBJ1-1|13|TRBV10-3|-|-
CASRVGALTEAFF
TGTGCCTCCAGGGTAGGCGCCCTCACTGAAGCTTTCTTT
>TRBJ2-1|15|TRBV30|-|-
CAWSVGQGTYNEQFF
TGTGCCTGGAGTGTGGGCCAGGGAACCTACAATGAGCAGTTCTTC
>TRBJ1-2|16|TRBV4-3|-|TRBD1
CASSPGQGTLNYGYTF
TGCGCCAGCAGTCCCGGACAGGGAACGTTGAACTATGGCTACACCTTC
>TRBJ2-1|17|TRBV7-6|-|TRBD1
CASSLAAGGISYNEQFF
TGTGCCAGCAGCTTAGCAGCAGGGGGCATTTCCTACAATGAGCAGTTCTTC